The 13 T cell receptor beta chains below all came from one sample that was sequenced in a study of blood T cell repertoires in COVID-19. Sequencing used immunoSEQ multiplex PCR; TCRdb keeps in-frame clones, though not all of them. Among under 250,000 clones listed, around 82% were seen once. The sample was peripheral blood. Receptor source: a human donor in a cohort sampled during active COVID-19.

The rearrangement joins TRBV7-6 to TRBJ1-1, with D possibly TRBD1 on 6 matching bases. The V gene's germline CDR1 is SGHVS and CDR2 FNYEAQ. This CDR3 has 13 amino acids. The germline V and J ends were trimmed by 4 bases and 6 bases, with 12 bases remaining between them. DNA of the CDR3: TGTGCCAGCAGCTCCGCCGGGACATCTGAAGCTTTCTTT. It is translated as CASSSAGTSEAFF.

This clone was detected only once. The chain links TRBV27 to TRBJ2-3; possible D gene TRBD2, 5 bases. The CDR3 is 13 amino acids. Germline-derived CDR1 and CDR2 are MNHEY and SMNVEV (reference sequence). V was clipped by 3 bases and J by 5 bases, with 9 bases between them. The CDR3 sequence: CASSLLALDTQYF. The CDR3 nucleotides read TGTGCCAGCAGTTTGTTAGCGCTAGATACGCAGTATTTT.

This chain uses TRBV27 with TRBJ2-7; 7 bases map to TRBD1. With 8 bases clipped from V and 4 bases from J, the junction kept 11 bases outside the gene matches. This CDR3 contains 14 residues. Germline CDR1 is MNHEY and CDR2 is SMNVEV (reference sequence). Here the CDR3 reads CASSLDRGRYEQYF. The CDR3 nucleotides read TGTGCCAGCTCCTTAGATAGGGGGCGGTACGAGCAGTACTTC.

The chain links TRBV30 to TRBJ1-2, with 7 nucleotides matching TRBD1. The CDR3 runs 13 residues. CDR1 and CDR2 from the germline V gene are GTSNPN and SVGIG (reference sequence). V was pared by 8 bases and J by 1 base, with 7 bases of the junction left unmatched. CDR3 DNA sequence: TGTGCCGCGACCAGGGGGTTTAACTATGGCTACACCTTC. Amino acid sequence: CAATRGFNYGYTF.

The chain combines TRBV5-4 with TRBJ1-3; D gene unclear. The CDR3 is 14 amino acids. The V end lost 4 bases, the J end lost 4 bases, and 12 bases lay between the germline ends. Germline lookup yields CDR1 SGHNT and CDR2 YYREEE (reference sequence). CDR3 loop: CASSHREGGNTIYF. The CDR3 coding sequence is TGTGCCAGCAGCCACCGAGAGGGAGGAAACACCATATATTTT.

The genes are TRBV2 and TRBJ2-7; 9 bases agree with TRBD1. The CDR3 runs 13 residues. Germline CDR1 reads SNHLY; CDR2 reads FYNNEI. Trimming removed 4 bases from V and 2 bases from J; junction bases left unmatched: 0. This CDR3 reads CASSGDRAYEQYF. CDR3 bases: TGTGCCAGCAGTGGGGACAGGGCCTACGAGCAGTACTTC.

The J gene is TRBJ2-7, the V gene TRBV9, with D possibly TRBD1 on 6 matching bases. This CDR3 contains 14 residues. Trimming removed 7 bases at V and 2 bases at J, with 16 bases between. Germline V gene lookup returns CDR1 SGDLS and CDR2 YYNGEE. Written as DNA, the CDR3 is TGTGCCAGCGGACCCGGGACACCAACCTACGAGCAGTACTTC. Protein product: CASGPGTPTYEQYF. The full variable domain, with the rest looked up from reference TRBV9 and TRBJ2-7, is DSGVTQTPKHLITATGQRVTLRCSPRSGDLSVYWYQQSLDQGLQFLIQYYNGEERAKGNILERFSAQQFPDLHSELNLSSLELGDSALYFCASGPGTPTYEQYFGPGTRLTVT.

This clone was observed many times. The chain links TRBV20-1 to TRBJ2-2; D gene uncertain. The germline CDR1 and CDR2 sequences are DFQATT and SNEGSKA (reference sequence). CDR3 size: 11 residues. The CDR3 region is CMAPNTGELFF. The CDR3 nucleotides read TGCATGGCCCCGAACACCGGGGAGCTGTTTTTT.

The V and J genes are TRBV30 and TRBJ1-1, with TRBD1 as a possible D gene (6 bases). This CDR3 has 14 amino acids. Germline V gene lookup returns CDR1 GTSNPN and CDR2 SVGIG (reference sequence). The V end lost 2 bases, the J end lost 5 bases, and 15 bases lay between the germline ends. The CDR3 nucleotides read TGTGCCTGGAGTTACAGGGCGCATGGGACTGAAGCTTTCTTT. Protein sequence: CAWSYRAHGTEAFF.

This chain links TRBV19 with TRBJ1-3; D uncertain. V was cut by 5 bases and J by 0 bases, with 11 bases left in between. The CDR3 length is 15 residues. CDR1 LNHDA and CDR2 SQIVND come from the germline V gene (reference sequence). The CDR3 sequence: CASSSALYSGNTIYF. DNA for the CDR3: TGTGCCAGTAGTTCAGCGCTGTACTCTGGAAACACCATATATTTT.

V is TRBV7-2 and J is TRBJ1-2; maybe TRBD1 (6 bases). V lost 1 base and J lost 0, with 15 bases in between. Germline loops: CDR1 SGHTA, CDR2 FQGNSA. This CDR3 spans 17 amino acids. In nucleotides, the CDR3 is TGTGCCAGCAGCTTAGAACCCAGGACAGTTACTAACTATGGCTACACCTTC. Residues: CASSLEPRTVTNYGYTF.

This clone was seen a few times. The CDR3: CASSSFLWGRQETQYF. DNA for the CDR3: TGTGCCAGCAGCTCGTTCCTATGGGGGCGGCAAGAGACCCAGTACTTC. The chain recombines TRBV7-2 with TRBJ2-5; D might be TRBD1 (6 bases). CDR1 is SGHTA and CDR2 is FQGNSA in the germline V gene. The CDR3 runs 16 residues. The germline V and J ends were trimmed by 4 bases and 2 bases, with 17 bases remaining between them.

This clone is a singleton in its sample. This rearrangement joins TRBV15 to TRBJ2-6; 9 positions match TRBD1. The CDR3 contains 17 residues. V was pared by 3 bases and J by 2 bases, with 5 bases of the junction left unmatched. The germline V gene encodes CDR1 LNHNV and CDR2 YYDKDF (reference sequence). This CDR3 reads CATSRTRTGAGANVLTF. The CDR3 DNA reads as TGTGCCACCAGCAGGACACGGACAGGGGCTGGGGCCAACGTCCTGACTTTC.